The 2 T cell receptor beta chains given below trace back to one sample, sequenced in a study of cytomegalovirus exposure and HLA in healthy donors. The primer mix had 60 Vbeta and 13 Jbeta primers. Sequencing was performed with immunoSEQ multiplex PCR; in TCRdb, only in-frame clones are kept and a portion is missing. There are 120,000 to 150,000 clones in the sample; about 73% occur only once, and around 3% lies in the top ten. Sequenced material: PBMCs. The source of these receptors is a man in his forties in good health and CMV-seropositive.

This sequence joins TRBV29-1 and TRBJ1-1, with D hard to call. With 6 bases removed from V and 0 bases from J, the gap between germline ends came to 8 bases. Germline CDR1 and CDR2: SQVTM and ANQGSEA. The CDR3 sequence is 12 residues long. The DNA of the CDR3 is TGCAGCGTGGGAGGGCTGAACACTGAAGCTTTCTTT. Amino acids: CSVGGLNTEAFF.

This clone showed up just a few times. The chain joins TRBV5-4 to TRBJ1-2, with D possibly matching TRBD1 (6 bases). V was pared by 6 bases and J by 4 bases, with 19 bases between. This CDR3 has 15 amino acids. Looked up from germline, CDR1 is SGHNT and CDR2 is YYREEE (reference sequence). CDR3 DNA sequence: TGTGCCAGCACCTGGTGGGGGGGGCTTGGCTATGGCTACACCTTC. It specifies CASTWWGGLGYGYTF.